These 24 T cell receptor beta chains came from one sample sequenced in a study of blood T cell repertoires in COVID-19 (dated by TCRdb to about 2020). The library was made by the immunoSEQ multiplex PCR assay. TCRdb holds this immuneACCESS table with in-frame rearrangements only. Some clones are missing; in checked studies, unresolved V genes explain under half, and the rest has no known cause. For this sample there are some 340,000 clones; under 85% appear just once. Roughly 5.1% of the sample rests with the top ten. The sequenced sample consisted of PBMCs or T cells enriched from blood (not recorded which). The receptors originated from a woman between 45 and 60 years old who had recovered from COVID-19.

The CDR3 DNA is TGCGCCAGCAGCCACGACAGGGGCAATCAGCCCCAGCATTTT. Translated, it gives CASSHDRGNQPQHF. This chain uses TRBV4-1 with TRBJ1-5; 7 bases fit TRBD1. The CDR3 covers 14 residues. The ends lost 3 bases at V and 2 bases at J; junction bases unmatched: 1. CDR1 MGHRA and CDR2 YSYEKL come from the germline V gene.

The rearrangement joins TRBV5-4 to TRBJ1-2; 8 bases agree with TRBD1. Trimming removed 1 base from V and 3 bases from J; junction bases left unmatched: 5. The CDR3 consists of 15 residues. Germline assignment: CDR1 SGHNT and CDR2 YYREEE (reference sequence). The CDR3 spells CASSLKPGGDYGYTF. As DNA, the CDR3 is TGTGCCAGCAGCTTGAAACCAGGGGGCGACTATGGCTACACCTTC.

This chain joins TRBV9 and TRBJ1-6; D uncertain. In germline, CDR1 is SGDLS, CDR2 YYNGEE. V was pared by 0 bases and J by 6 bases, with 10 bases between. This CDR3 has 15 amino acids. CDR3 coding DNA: TGTGCCAGCAGCGTAGGGAGGGCCTCTAATTCACCCCTCCACTTT. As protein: CASSVGRASNSPLHF.

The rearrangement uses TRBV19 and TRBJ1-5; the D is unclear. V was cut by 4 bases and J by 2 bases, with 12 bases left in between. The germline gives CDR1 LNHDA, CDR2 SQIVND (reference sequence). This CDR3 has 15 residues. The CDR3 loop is CASSTSRVGNQPQHF. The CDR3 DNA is TGTGCCAGTAGTACCAGCCGGGTAGGCAATCAGCCCCAGCATTTT.

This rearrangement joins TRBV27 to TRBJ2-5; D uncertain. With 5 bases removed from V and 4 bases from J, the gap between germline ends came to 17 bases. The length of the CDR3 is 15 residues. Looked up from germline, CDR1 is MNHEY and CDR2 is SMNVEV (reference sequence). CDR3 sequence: CASSPPETRRETQYF. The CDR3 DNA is TGTGCCAGCAGTCCGCCGGAGACGCGAAGAGAGACCCAGTACTTC.

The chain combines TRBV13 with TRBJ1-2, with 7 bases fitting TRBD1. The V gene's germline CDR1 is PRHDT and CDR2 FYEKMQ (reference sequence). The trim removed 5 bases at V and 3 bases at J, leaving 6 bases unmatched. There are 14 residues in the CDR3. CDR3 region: CASSRQGSYYGYTF. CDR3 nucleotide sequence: TGTGCCAGCAGCAGACAGGGTAGCTACTATGGCTACACCTTC.

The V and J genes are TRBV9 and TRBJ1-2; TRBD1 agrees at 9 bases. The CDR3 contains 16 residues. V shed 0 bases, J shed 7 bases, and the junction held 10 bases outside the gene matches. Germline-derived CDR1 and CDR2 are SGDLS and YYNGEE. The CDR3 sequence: CASSVARGTGSGGYTF. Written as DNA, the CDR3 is TGTGCCAGCAGCGTAGCTAGGGGGACAGGGTCGGGTGGCTACACCTTC.

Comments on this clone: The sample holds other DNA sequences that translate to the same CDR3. In DNA form, the CDR3 reads TGCAGCGTCGGGTGGAGTGGAAACACTGAAGCTTTCTTT. Protein sequence: CSVGWSGNTEAFF. V gene TRBV29-1 combines with J gene TRBJ1-1; D call uncertain. V shed 6 bases and J shed 2 bases, with 13 bases lying between them. This CDR3 contains 13 residues. Germline CDR1 is SQVTM and CDR2 is ANQGSEA.

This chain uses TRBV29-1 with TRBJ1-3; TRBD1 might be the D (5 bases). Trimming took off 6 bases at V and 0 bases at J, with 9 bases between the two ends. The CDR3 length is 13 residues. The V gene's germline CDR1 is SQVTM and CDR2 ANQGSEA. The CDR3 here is CSVPDSSGNTIYF. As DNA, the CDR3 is TGCAGCGTGCCCGACAGCTCTGGAAACACCATATATTTT.

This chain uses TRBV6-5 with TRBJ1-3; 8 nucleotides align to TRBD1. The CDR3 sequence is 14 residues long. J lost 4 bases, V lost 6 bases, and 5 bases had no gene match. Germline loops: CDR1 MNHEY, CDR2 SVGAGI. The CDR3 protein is CASRSTGGGNTIYF. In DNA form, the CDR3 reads TGTGCCAGCAGAAGTACAGGGGGAGGAAACACCATATATTTT.

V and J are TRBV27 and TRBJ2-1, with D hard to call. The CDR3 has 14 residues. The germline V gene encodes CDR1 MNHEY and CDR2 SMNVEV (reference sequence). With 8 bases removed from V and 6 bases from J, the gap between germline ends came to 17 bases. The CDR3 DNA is TGTGCCAGCTCTACCCCGCGGCCCCCCAATGAGCAGTTCTTC. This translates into CASSTPRPPNEQFF.

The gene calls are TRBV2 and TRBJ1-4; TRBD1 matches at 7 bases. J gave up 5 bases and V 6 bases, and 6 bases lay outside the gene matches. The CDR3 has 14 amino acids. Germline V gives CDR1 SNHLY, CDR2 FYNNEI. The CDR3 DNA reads TGTGCCAGCAGGCGGGGACAGTTAAATGAAAAACTGTTTTTT. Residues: CASRRGQLNEKLFF.

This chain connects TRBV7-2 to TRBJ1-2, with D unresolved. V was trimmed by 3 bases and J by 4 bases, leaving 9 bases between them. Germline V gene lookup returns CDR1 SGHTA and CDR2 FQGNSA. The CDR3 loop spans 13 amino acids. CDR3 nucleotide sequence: TGTGCCAGCAGCTTGGCCAGGTCCTATGGCTACACCTTC. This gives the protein CASSLARSYGYTF.

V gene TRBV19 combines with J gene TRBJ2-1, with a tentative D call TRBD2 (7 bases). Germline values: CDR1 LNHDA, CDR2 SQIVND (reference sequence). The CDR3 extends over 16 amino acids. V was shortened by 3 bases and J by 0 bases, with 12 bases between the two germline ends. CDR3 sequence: CASSIRGGGSYNEQFF. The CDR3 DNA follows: TGTGCCAGTAGTATCAGGGGCGGGGGCTCCTACAATGAGCAGTTCTTC.

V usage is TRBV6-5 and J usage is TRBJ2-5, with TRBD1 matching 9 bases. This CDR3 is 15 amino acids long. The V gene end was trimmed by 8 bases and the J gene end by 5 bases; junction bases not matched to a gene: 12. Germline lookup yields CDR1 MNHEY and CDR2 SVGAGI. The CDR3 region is CASRKGTGSWETQYF. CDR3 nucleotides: TGTGCCAGCCGGAAGGGGACAGGGTCCTGGGAGACCCAGTACTTC.

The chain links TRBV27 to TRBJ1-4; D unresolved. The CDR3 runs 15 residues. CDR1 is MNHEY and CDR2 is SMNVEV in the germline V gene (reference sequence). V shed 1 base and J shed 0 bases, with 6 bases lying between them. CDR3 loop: CASSLLSATNEKLFF. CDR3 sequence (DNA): TGTGCCAGCAGTTTATTGAGTGCAACTAATGAAAAACTGTTTTTT.

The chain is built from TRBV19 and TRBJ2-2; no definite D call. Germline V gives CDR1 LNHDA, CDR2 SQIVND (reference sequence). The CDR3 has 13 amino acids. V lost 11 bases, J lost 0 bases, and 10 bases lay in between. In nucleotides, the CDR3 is TGTGCCGGCCAGACATCGAACACCGGGGAGCTGTTTTTT. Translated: CAGQTSNTGELFF.

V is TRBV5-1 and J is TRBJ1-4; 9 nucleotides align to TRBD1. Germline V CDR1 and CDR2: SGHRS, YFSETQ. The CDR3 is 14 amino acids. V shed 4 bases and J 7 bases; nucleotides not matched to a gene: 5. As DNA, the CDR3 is TGCGCCAGCAGCGTGACAGGGGGTGGTGAAAAACTGTTTTTT. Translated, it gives CASSVTGGGEKLFF.

CDR3 in DNA: TGTGCCTGGTCTGGAGCCTACAATGAGCAGTTCTTC. Translation: CAWSGAYNEQFF. The chain is built from TRBV30 and TRBJ2-1; D ambiguous. Trimming removed 5 bases at V and 2 bases at J, with 7 bases between. Germline values: CDR1 GTSNPN, CDR2 SVGIG (reference sequence). CDR3 size: 12 residues.

CDR3 bases: TGTGCCAGTAAGGACAGGTTGGGGGCCAATCAGCCCCAGCATTTT. This sequence encodes CASKDRLGANQPQHF. The rearrangement links TRBV27 to TRBJ1-5; TRBD1 matches 7 bases. Trimming cost V 9 bases and J 3 bases; bases outside gene matches: 11. Germline V CDR1 and CDR2: MNHEY, SMNVEV (reference sequence). This CDR3 has 15 amino acids.

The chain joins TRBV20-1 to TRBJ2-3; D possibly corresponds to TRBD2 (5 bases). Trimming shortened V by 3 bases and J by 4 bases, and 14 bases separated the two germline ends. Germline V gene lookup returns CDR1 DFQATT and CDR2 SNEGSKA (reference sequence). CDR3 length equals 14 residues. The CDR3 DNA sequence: TGCAGTGCTAGTCCTAGCCCGAGGGCAGATACGCAGTATTTT. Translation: CSASPSPRADTQYF.

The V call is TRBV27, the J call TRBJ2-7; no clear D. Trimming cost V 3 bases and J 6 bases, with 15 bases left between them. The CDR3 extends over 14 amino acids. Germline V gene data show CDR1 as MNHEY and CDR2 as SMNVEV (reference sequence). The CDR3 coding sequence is TGTGCCAGCAGTTTCGGCGGCCCCCATTCCGAGCAGTACTTC. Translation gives CASSFGGPHSEQYF.

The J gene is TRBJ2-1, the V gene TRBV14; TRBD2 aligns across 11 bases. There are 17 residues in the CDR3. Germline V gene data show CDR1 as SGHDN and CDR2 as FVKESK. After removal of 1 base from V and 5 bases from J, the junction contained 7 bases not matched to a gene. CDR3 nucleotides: TGTGCCAGCAGCCAAGGGGTCCTAGCGGGGGGCGACAATGAGCAGTTCTTC. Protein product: CASSQGVLAGGDNEQFF. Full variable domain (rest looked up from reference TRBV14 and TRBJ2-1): EAGVTQFPSHSVIEKGQTVTLRCDPISGHDNLYWYRRVMGKEIKFLLHFVKESKQDESGMPNNRFLAERTGGTYSTLKVQPAELEDSGVYFCASSQGVLAGGDNEQFFGPGTRLTVL.

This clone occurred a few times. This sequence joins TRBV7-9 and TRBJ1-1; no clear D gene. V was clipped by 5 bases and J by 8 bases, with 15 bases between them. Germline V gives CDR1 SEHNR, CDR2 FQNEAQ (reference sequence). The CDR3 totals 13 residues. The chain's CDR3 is CASSSGSDREAFF. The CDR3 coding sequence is TGTGCCAGCAGCAGCGGGAGTGACCGAGAAGCTTTCTTT.